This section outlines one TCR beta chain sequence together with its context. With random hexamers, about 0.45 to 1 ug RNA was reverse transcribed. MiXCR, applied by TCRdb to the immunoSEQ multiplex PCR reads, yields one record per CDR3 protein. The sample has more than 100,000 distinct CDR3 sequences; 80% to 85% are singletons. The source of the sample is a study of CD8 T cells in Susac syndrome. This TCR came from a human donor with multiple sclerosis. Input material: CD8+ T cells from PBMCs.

The DNA of the CDR3 is TGTGCCAGCAGCTTTGGAGGGGGGCAATACAATGAGCAGTTCTTC. Translated: CASSFGGGQYNEQFF. V gene TRBV7-2 combines with J gene TRBJ2-1; perhaps D is TRBD1 or TRBD2 (6 bases each). The CDR3 loop spans 15 amino acids. V lost 3 bases, J lost 4 bases, and 13 bases lay in between. CDR1 is SGHTA and CDR2 is FQGNSA in the germline V gene.